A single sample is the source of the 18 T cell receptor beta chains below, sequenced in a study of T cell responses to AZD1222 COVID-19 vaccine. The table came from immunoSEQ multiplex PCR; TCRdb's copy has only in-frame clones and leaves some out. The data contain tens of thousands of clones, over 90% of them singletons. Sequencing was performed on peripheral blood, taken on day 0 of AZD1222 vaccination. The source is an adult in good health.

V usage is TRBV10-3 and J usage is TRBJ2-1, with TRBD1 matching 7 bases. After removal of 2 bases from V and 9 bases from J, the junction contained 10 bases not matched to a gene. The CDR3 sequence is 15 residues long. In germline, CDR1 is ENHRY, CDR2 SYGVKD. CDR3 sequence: CAISENLQGVGEQFF. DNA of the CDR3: TGTGCCATCAGTGAGAACCTCCAGGGGGTTGGTGAGCAGTTCTTC.

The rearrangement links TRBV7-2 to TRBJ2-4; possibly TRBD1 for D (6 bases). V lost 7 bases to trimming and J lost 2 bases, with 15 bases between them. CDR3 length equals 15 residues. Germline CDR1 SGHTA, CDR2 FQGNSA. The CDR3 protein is CASTGTPGPKNIQYF. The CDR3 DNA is TGTGCCAGCACCGGGACACCGGGTCCCAAAAACATTCAGTACTTC.

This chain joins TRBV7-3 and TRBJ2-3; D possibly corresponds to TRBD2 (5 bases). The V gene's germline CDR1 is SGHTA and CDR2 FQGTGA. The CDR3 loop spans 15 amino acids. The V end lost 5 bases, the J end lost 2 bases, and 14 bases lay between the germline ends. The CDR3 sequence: CASSQASGNTDTQYF. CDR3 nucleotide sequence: TGTGCCAGCAGCCAGGCCTCGGGAAACACAGATACGCAGTATTTT.

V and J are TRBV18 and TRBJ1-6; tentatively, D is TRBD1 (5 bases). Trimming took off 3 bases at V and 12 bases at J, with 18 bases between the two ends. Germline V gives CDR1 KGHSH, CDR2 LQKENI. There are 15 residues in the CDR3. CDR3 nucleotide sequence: TGTGCCAGCTCACCCAGGCAGGGCCAAGGCGGACCCCTCCACTTT. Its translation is CASSPRQGQGGPLHF.

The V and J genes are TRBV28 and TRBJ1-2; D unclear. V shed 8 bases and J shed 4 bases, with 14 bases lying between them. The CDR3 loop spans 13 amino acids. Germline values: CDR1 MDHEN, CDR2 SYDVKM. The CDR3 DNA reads TGTGCCAGCTCCCCTCCCTGGTCCTATGGCTACACCTTC. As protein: CASSPPWSYGYTF.

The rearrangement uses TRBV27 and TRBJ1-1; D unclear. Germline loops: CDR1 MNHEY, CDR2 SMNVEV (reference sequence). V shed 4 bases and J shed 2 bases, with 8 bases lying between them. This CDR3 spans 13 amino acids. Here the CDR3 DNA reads TGTGCCAGCAGTTCCCGCCCTAACACTGAAGCTTTCTTT. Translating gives CASSSRPNTEAFF.

The CDR3 sequence: CASSLGDRGLGNTIYF. CDR3 in DNA: TGTGCCAGCAGCTTAGGGGACAGGGGGCTTGGAAACACCATATATTTT. The rearrangement links TRBV13 to TRBJ1-3; 11 bases match TRBD1. Germline V lookup: CDR1 PRHDT, CDR2 FYEKMQ (reference sequence). The CDR3 is made up of 16 amino acids. V shed 0 bases and J 3 bases; nucleotides not matched to a gene: 1. Using reference TRBV13 and TRBJ1-3 for the parts outside the CDR3, the full variable domain is AAGVIQSPRHLIKEKRETATLKCYPIPRHDTVYWYQQGPGQDPQFLISFYEKMQSDKGSIPDRFSAQQFSDYHSELNMSSLELGDSALYFCASSLGDRGLGNTIYFGEGSWLTVV.

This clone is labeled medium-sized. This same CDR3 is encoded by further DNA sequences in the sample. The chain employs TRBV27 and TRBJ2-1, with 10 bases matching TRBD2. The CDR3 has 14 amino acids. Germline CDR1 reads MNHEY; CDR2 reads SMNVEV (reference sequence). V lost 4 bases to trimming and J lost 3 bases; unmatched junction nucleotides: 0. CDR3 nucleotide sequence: TGTGCCAGCAGTTCTAGCGGGGGCTACAATGAGCAGTTCTTC. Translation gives CASSSSGGYNEQFF.

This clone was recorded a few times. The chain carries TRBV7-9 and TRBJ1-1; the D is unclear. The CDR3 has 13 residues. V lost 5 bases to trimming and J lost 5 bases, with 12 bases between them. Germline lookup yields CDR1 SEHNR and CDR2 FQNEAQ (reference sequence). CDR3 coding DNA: TGTGCCAGCAGCCCCCTTTTGGGGACTGAAGCTTTCTTT. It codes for CASSPLLGTEAFF.

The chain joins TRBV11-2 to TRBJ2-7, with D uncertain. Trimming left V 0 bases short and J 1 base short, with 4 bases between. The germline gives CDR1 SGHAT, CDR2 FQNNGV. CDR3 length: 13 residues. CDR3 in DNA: TGTGCCAGCAGCTTAGACCTGTCCTACGAGCAGTACTTC. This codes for CASSLDLSYEQYF.

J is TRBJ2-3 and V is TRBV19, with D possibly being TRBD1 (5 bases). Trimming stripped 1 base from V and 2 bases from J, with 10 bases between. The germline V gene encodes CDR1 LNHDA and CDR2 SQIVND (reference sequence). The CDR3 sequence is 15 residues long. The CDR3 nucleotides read TGTGCCAGTAGTATAGCAGGGCTCTCCACAGATACGCAGTATTTT. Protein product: CASSIAGLSTDTQYF.

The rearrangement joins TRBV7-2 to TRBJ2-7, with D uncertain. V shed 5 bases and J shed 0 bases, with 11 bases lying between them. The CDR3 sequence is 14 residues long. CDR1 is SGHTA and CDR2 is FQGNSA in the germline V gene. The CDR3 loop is CASSRGTYSYEQYF. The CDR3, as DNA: TGTGCCAGCAGCCGCGGAACTTACTCCTACGAGCAGTACTTC. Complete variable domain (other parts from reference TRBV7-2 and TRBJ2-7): GAGVSQSPSNKVTEKGKDVELRCDPISGHTALYWYRQSLGQGLEFLIYFQGNSAPDKSGLPSDRFSAERTGGSVSTLTIQRTQQEDSAVYLCASSRGTYSYEQYFGPGTRLTVT.

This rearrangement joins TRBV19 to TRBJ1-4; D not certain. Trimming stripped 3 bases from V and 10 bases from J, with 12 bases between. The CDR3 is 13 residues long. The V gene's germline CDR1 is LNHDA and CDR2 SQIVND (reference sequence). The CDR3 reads CASSIREIGKLFF. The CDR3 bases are TGTGCCAGTAGTATCCGGGAAATCGGAAAACTGTTTTTT.

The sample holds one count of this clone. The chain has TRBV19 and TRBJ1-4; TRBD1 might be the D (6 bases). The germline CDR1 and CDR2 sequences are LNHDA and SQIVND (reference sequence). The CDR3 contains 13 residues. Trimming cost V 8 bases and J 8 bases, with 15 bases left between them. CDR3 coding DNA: TGTGCCAGTCATGCAGGGGCTGGAGAAAAACTGTTTTTT. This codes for CASHAGAGEKLFF. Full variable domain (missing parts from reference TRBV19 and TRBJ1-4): DGGITQSPKYLFRKEGQNVTLSCEQNLNHDAMYWYRQDPGQGLRLIYYSQIVNDFQKGDIAEGYSVSREKKESFPLTVTSAQKNPTAFYLCASHAGAGEKLFFGSGTQLSVL.

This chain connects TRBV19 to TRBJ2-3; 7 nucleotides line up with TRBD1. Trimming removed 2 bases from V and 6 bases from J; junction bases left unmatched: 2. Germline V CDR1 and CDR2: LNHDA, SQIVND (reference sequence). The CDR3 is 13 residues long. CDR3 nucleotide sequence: TGTGCCAGTAGTATACGCAGGGGGGATACGCAGTATTTT. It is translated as CASSIRRGDTQYF.

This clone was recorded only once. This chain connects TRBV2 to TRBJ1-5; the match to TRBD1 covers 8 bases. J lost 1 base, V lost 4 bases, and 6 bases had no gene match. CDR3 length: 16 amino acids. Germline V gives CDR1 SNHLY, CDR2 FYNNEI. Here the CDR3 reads CASSGRQGASNQPQHF. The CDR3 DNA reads TGTGCCAGCAGTGGGCGGCAGGGGGCAAGCAATCAGCCCCAGCATTTT.

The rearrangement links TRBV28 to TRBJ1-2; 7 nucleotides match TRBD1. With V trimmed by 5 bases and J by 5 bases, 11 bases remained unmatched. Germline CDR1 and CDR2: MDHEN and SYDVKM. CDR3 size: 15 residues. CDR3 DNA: TGTGCCAGCAGTCCCCGGACAGGATTTCCTTATGGCTACACCTTC. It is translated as CASSPRTGFPYGYTF.

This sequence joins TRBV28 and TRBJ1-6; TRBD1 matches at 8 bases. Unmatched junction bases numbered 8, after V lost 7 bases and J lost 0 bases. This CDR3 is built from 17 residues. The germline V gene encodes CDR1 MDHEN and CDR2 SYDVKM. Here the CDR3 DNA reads TGTGCCAGCACCCCGGACAGGGCCCCCTCCTATAATTCACCCCTCCACTTT. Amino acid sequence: CASTPDRAPSYNSPLHF.